The sequence of this T cell receptor beta chain was determined in a study of a mutant IDH1 vaccine in newly diagnosed glioma. Study context: The study started vaccination 4-6 weeks after radiotherapy alone, or with temozolomide cycles. Prior therapy was radiotherapy, temozolomide, or both; most received both.

The time point was: week 35, safety follow-up. Vaccine doses each comprised 300 ug of mutant IDH1 20-mer peptide, with topical imiquimod. All eight of the vaccinations patients received fell in weeks 1, 3, 5, 7, 11, 15, 19 and 23. The astrocytomas were IDH1-mutant, ATRX-negative, and WHO grade 3 or 4. With 5 bases clipped from V and 8 bases from J, the junction kept 10 bases outside the gene matches. There are 14 residues in the CDR3. The germline gives CDR1 SGHRS, CDR2 YFSETQ. This clone was observed a handful of times. Its antigen remains unknown. Generated by immunoSEQ multiplex PCR, the TCRdb table keeps only in-frame clones and is missing some. Of 40,000 to 60,000 clones in the sample, approximately 79% were seen once.

The source was PBMCs, collected from a glioma patient whose treatment included an IDH1 peptide vaccine. The TCR sequence derives from a man aged 40-49 years with glioma. This chain links TRBV5-1 with TRBJ1-2; 9 nucleotides align to TRBD1. The CDR3 coding sequence is TGCGCCAGCAGTCGGACAGGGGTTCCAGAAGGCTACACCTTC. Translation: CASSRTGVPEGYTF.